This T cell receptor beta chain was sequenced in a study of blood T cell repertoires in COVID-19. Study information: Acute and convalescent COVID-19 samples came from the United States, Italy and Spain. T cells, B-cell-depleted T cells, or PBMCs provided the cDNA or gDNA that served as material.

CDR1 SEHNR and CDR2 FQNEAQ come from the germline V gene (reference sequence). V was shortened by 5 bases and J by 4 bases, with 15 bases between the two germline ends. The CDR3 totals 16 residues. Per the original methods: Counts of nucleated cells, estimated from reference gene primer amplification, were obtained. Clones were sequenced by immunoSEQ multiplex PCR, and TCRdb holds only the in-frame ones, with some missing. Clone size and V and J calls were adopted from that table, with D and trimming inferred from the DNA. The data contain about 48,000 clones, around 85% of them singletons. Specimen: peripheral blood. The source of this sequence is an older woman with acute or convalescent COVID-19. The V and J genes are TRBV7-9 and TRBJ2-6; weak D call: TRBD1 (6 bases). The CDR3 here is CASSLPSGVGANVLTF. DNA of the CDR3: TGTGCCAGCAGCCTACCCTCAGGGGTAGGGGCCAACGTCCTGACTTTC.